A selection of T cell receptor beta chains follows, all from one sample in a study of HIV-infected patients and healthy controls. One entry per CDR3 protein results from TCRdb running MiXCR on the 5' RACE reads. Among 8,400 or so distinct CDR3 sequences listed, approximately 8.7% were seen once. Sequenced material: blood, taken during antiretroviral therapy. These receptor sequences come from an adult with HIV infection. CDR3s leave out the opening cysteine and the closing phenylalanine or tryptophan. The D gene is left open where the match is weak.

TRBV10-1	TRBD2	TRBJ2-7	ASSPASGGYEQY
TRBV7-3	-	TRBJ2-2	ASSSADLNTGELF
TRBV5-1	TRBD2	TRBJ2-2	ASSLMLAGVTGELF
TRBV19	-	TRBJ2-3	ASSIDGGVDKGTDTQY
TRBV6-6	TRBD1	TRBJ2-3	ASSLRSLQSGTGTDTQY
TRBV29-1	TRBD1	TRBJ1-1	SAIPGGRYTEAF
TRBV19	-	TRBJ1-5	ASSKDGFSNQPQH
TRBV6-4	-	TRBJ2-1	ASSDRPYNEQF
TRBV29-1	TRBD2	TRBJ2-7	SVRLAGNYEQY
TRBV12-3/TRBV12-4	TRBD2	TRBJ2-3	ASSFPPSSGSTDTQY
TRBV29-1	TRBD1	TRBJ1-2	SATTGDGYT
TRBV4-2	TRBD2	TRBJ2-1	ASSGLAAIPGSYNEQF
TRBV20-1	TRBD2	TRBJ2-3	SARRPGLSGKGGTDTQY
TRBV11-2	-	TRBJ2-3	ASSLGGGLRDTQY
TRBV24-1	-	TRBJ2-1	ATSAVPGYNEQF
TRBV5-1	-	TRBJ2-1	ASSPTLGDLYNEQF
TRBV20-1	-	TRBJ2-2	SARDSVGQNTGELF
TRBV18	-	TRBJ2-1	ASSPGTYNEQF
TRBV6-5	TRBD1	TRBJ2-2	ASSPTGSTGELF
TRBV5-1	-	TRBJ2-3	ASTLEGRFSTDTQY
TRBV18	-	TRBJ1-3	ASSPQGPVSGNTIY
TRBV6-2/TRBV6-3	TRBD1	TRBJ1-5	ASSYSMGQGLSNQPQH
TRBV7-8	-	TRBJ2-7	ASTYQGAGHEQY
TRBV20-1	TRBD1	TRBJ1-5	SAAGQGNQPQH
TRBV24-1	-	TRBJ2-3	ATSDSTTLSTDTQY
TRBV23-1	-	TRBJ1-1	ASSHWFVRATEAF
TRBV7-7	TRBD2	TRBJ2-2	ASSYQRGNTGELF
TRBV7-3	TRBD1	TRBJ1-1	ASGPTGGTEAF
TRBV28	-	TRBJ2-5	ASSLGPRPVETQY
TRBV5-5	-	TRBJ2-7	ASSFERNYEQY
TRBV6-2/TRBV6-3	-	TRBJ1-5	ASSYPQGKVGNQPQH
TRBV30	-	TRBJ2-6	AWQRSSGANVLT
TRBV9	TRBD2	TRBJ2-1	ASSVPSGTNYNEQF
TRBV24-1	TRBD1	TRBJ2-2	ATSEPDRTGELF
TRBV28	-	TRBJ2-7	ASRRSLGVFEQY
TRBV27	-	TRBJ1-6	ASSLLPDLGGSPLH
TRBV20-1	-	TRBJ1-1	SATKASAGRYRNTEAF
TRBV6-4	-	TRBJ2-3	ASSDGGHKGDTQY
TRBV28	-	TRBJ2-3	ASSKSLDTQY
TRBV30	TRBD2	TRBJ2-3	AWSVAGGTQAQY
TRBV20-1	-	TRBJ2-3	SAIGYGGSSDTQY
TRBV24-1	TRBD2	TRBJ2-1	ATSDLGLAGSSYNEQF
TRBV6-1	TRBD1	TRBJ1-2	ASSEGTGTGYT
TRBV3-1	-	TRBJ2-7	ASYRSGEQY
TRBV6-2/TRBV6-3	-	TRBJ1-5	ASRSTGQGQPQH
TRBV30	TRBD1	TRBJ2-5	AWQTGLRTQY
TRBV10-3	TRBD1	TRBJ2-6	AISDQTGPGANVLT
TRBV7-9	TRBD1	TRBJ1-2	ASSLGDSGSYGYT
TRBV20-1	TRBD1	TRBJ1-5	SVRPGTGFKAQH
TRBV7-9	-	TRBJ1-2	ASSADKGAPANYGYT
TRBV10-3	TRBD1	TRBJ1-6	AISRQGDNSPLH
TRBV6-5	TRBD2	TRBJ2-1	ASRSGTSANNEQF
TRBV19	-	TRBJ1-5	ASKQENDNQPQH
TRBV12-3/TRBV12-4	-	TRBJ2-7	ASSLGQEFIEQY
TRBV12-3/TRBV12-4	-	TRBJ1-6	ASSLAGANNSPLH
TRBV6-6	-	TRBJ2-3	ASSYTSGRTDTQY
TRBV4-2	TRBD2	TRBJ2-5	ASSQDGLAGGETQY
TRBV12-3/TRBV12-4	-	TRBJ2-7	ASSLAPEIRQY
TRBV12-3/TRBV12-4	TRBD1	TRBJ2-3	ASSLDRNTDTQY